This T cell receptor (beta chain) was captured by sequencing in a study of preoperative IRX-2 immunotherapy in early breast cancer. Germline assignment: CDR1 MDHEN and CDR2 SYDVKM. V was clipped by 2 bases and J by 10 bases, with 20 bases between them. CDR3 length: 15 amino acids. Data came from immunoSEQ multiplex PCR; TCRdb stores just in-frame clones and leaves some out. Here the sample spans around 29,000 clones, about 79% being singletons. Described treatment: preoperative locoregional IRX-2 cytokine immunotherapy. This phase Ib study tested locoregional IRX-2 cytokine immunotherapy given before surgery.

The sample was taken from a patient treated with IRX-2 immunotherapy. This chain links TRBV28 with TRBJ1-2; maybe TRBD1 (5 bases). The clonotype comes from a human donor with breast cancer. The CDR3 loop is CASSLGATLDVSYTF. In nucleotides, the CDR3 is TGTGCCAGCAGTTTAGGGGCAACGCTTGACGTGTCCTACACCTTC.